Included here is one TCR beta chain sequence, with context. Its antigen is undetermined. Around 220 ng DNA, 30,000 or so T cell genomes, went into each sorted-subset replicate PCR. TCRdb keeps only in-frame clones here, not all; method: immunoSEQ multiplex PCR. This sample carries over a million clones, roughly 96% of them seen once, and the ten largest clones take 1.2%. Donors were Caucasian adults residing in Nashville, Tennessee, USA. The CDR3 has 11 residues. V lost 7 bases and J lost 11; bases outside the gene matches: 8. CDR1 and CDR2 (germline): SQVTM, ANQGSEA. The sample originates from a study of shared clonotypes between healthy human individuals. About the research overall: Three CD4 naive, three CD4 memory, two CD8 naive and one CD8 memory plate were used per donor. Whole-study results and caveats: Against clonotypes common to all four donors, non-shared ones had lower generation probabilities.

The chain links TRBV29-1 to TRBJ2-7; the match to TRBD2 covers 10 bases. Sequenced sample: naive CD4+ T cells sorted from blood. Subset denoted: CD45RA+ positively selected. The receptor's source is a man aged 25-45 years in good health. CDR3 bases: TGCAGCGGGTTAGCGGGAGGAGTAAAGTACTTC. Its protein is CSGLAGGVKYF.